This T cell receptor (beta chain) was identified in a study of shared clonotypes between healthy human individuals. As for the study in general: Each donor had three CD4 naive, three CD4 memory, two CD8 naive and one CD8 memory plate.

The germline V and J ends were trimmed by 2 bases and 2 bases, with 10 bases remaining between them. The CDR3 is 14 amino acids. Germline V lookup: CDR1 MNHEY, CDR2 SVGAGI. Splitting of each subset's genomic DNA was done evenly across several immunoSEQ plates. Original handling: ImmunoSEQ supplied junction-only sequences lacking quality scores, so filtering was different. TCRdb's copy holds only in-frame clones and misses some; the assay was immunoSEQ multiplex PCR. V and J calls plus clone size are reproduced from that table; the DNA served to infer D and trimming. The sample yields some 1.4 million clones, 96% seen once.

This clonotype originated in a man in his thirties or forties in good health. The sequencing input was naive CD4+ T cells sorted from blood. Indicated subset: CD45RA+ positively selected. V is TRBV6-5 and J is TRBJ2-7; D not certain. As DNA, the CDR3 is TGTGCCAGCAGTTACGTGGACGGACCCTACGAGCAGTACTTC. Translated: CASSYVDGPYEQYF.